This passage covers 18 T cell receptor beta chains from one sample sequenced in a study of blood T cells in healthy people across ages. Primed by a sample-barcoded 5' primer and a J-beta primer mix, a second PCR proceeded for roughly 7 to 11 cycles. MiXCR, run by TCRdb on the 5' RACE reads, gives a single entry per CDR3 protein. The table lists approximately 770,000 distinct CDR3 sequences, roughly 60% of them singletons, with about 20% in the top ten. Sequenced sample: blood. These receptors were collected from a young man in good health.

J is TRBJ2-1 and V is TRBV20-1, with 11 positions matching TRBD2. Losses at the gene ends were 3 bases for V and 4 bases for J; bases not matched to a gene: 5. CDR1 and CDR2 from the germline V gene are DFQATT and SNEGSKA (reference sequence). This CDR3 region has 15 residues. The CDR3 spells CSASPGTSGYNEQFF. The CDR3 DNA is TGCAGTGCTAGTCCCGGGACTAGCGGTTACAATGAGCAGTTCTTC.

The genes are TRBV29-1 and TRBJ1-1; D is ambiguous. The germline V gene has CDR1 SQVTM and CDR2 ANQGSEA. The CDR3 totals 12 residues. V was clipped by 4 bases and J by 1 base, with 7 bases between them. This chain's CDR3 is CSVGAGNTEAFF. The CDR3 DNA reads TGCAGCGTTGGGGCGGGGAACACTGAAGCTTTCTTT.

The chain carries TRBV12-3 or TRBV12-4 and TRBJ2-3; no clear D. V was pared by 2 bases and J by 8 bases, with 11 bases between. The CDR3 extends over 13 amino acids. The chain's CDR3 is CASSLHRGSTQYF. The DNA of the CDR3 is TGTGCCAGCAGTTTACATCGTGGCAGTACGCAGTATTTT.

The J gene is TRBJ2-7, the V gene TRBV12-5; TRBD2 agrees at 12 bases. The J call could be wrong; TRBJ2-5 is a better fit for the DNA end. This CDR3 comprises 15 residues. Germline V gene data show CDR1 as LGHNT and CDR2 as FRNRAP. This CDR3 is CASAQTSGSGETQYF. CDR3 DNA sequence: TGTGCTAGTGCCCAGACTAGCGGGAGTGGGGAGACCCAGTACTTC.

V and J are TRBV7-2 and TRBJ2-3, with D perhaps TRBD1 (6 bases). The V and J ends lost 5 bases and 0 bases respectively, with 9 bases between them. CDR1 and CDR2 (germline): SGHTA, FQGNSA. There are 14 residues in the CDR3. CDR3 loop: CASSQDRSTDTQYF. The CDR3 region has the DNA TGTGCCAGCAGCCAGGACAGAAGCACAGATACGCAGTATTTT.

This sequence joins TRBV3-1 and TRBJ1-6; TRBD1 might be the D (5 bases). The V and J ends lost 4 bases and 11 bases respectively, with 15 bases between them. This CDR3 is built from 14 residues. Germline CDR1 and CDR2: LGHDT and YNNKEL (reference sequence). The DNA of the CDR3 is TGTGCCAGCAGCCTACAGACAGTCTACCCACCCCTCCACTTT. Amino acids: CASSLQTVYPPLHF.

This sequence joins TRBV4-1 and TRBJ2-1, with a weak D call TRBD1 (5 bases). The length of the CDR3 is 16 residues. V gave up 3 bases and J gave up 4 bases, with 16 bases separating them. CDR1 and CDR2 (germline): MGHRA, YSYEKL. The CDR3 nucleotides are TGCGCCAGCAGCCAGTTGGACATACTAAATTACAATGAGCAGTTCTTC. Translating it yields CASSQLDILNYNEQFF.

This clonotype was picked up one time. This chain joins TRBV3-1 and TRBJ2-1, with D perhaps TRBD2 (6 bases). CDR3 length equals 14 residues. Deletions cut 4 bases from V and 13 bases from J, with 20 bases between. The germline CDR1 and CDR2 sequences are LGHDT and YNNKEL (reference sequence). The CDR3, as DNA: TGTGCCAGCAGCCCCTACCGGGGGTCTGAGACCCAGTTCTTC. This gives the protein CASSPYRGSETQFF.

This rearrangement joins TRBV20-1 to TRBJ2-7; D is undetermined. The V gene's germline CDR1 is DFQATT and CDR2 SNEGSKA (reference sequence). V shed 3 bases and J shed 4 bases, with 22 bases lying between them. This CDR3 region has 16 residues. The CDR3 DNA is TGCAGTGCTAGTCGGCCAGCCCCTCCGTTGAGTTACGAGCAGTACTTC. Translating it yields CSASRPAPPLSYEQYF.

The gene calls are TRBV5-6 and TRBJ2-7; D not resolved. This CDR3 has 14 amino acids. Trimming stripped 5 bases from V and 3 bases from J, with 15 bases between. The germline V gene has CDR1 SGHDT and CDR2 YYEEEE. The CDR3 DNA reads TGTGCCAGCAGTTTCCGAGAGCCGGGCTACGAGCAGTACTTC. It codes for CASSFREPGYEQYF.

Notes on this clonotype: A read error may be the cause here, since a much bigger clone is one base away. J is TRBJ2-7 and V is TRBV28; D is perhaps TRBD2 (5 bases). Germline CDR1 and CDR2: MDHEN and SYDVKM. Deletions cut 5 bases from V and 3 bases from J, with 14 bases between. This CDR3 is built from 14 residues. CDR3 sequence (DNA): TGTGCCAGCAGTGTCGCCGGGATGGGCTACGAGCAGTACTTC. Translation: CASSVAGMGYEQYF.

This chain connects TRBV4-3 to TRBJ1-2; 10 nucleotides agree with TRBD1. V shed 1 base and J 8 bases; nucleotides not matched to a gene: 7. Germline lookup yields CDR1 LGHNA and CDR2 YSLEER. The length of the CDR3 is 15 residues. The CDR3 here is CASSQAGGQGRGYTF. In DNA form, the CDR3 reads TGCGCCAGCAGCCAAGCCGGGGGACAGGGGAGAGGCTACACCTTC.

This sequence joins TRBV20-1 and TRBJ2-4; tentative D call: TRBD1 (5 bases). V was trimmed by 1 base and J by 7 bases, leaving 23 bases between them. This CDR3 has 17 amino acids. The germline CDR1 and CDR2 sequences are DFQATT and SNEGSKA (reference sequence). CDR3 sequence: CSARGWAAKDKYNIQYF. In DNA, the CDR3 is TGCAGTGCTAGAGGTTGGGCAGCGAAGGACAAATACAACATTCAGTACTTC.

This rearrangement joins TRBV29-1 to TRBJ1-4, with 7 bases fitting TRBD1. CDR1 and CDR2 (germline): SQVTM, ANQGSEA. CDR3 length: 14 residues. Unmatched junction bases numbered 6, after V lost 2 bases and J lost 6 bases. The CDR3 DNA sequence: TGCAGCGTTGAACCGGCAGGGGGTGATGAAAAACTGTTTTTT. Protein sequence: CSVEPAGGDEKLFF.

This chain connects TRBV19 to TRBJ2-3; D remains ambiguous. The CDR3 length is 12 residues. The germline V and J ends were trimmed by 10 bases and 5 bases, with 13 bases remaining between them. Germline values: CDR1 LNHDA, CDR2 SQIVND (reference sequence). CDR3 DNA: TGTGCCATCCCCTCACCCATAGATACGCAGTATTTT. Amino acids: CAIPSPIDTQYF.

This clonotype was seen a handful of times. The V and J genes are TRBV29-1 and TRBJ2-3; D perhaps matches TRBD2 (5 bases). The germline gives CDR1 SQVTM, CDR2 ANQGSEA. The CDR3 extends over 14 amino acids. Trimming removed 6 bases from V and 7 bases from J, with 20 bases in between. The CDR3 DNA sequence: TGCAGCGTAGCCCCGGACTCGGGTTCTTATACGCAGTATTTT. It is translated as CSVAPDSGSYTQYF.

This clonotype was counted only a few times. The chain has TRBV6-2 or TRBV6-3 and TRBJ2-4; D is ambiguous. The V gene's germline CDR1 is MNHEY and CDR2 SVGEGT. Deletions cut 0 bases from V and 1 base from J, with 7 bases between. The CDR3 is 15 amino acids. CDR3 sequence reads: CASSYSISAKNIQYF. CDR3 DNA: TGTGCCAGCAGTTACTCGATCTCCGCCAAAAACATTCAGTACTTC.

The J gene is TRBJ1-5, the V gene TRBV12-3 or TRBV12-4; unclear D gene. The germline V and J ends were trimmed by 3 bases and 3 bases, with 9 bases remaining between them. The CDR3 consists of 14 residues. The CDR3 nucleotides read TGTGCCAGCAGTTTTGATCCTTACAATCAGCCCCAGCATTTT. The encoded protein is CASSFDPYNQPQHF.